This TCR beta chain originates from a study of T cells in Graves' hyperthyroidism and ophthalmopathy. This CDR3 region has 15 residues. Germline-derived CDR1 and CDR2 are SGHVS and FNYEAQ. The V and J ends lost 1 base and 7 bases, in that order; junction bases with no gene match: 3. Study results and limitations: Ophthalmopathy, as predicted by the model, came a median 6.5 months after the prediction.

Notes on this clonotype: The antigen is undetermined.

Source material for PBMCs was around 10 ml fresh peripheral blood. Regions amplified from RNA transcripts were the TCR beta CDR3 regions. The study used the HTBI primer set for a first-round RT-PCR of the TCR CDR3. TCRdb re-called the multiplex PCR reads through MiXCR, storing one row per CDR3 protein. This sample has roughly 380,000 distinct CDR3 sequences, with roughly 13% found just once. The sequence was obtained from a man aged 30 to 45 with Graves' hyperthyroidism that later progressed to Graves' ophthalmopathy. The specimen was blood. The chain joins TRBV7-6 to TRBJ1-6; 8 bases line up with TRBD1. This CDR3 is CASSLGTGHNSPLHF. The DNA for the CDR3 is TGTGCCAGCAGCTTAGGGACAGGGCACAATTCACCCCTCCACTTT.